This T cell receptor beta chain originates from a study of CD8 T cells in Susac syndrome. Random-hexamer reverse transcription was applied to about 0.5 to 1 ug RNA. TCRdb independently ran MiXCR on the immunoSEQ multiplex PCR reads; one entry per CDR3 protein. The sample lists approximately 150,000 distinct CDR3 sequences; 95% were seen once. The sample comprised CD4+ T cells from PBMCs. This receptor was obtained from a human donor with multiple sclerosis.

The CDR3 sequence: CASRKSGASGGYEQYF. DNA for the CDR3: TGTGCCAGCAGAAAAAGCGGGGCTAGCGGGGGCTACGAGCAGTACTTC. The chain carries TRBV12-3 or TRBV12-4 and TRBJ2-7, with 10 bases that match TRBD2. The CDR3 spans 16 residues. V lost 6 bases and J lost 3; bases outside the gene matches: 11.